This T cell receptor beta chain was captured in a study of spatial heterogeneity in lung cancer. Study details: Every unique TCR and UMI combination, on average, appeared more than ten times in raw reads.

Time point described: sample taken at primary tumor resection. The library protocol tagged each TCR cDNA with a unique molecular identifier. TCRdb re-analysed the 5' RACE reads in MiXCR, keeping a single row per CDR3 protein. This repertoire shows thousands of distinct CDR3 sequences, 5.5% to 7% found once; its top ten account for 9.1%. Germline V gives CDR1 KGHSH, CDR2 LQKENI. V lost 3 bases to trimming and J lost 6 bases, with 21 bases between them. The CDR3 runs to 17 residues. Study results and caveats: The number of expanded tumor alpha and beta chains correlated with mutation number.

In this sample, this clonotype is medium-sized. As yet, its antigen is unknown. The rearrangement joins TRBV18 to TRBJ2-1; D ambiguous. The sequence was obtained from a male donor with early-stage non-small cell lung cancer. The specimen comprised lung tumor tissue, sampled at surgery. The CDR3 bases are TGTGCCAGCTCACCGGGTATCGATGCGGCGGACCGCAATGAGCAGTTCTTC. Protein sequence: CASSPGIDAADRNEQFF.